This TCR beta chain emerged from a study of blood T cell repertoires in COVID-19. TCRdb keeps only in-frame clones here, not all; method: immunoSEQ multiplex PCR. This sample has about 190,000 clones; around 79% occur once, and the top ten carry about 13%. This clone was detected a few times. The length of the CDR3 is 14 residues. Germline CDR1 is MNHEY and CDR2 is SVGAGI. The V end lost 2 bases, the J end lost 3 bases, and 11 bases lay between the germline ends. The source is a man in his fifties who had recovered from COVID-19. The sequenced material came from peripheral blood. V and J are TRBV6-5 and TRBJ2-7; D ambiguous. The CDR3 bases are TGTGCCAGCAGTTACACACACCCTTACTACGAGCAGTACTTC. This gives the protein CASSYTHPYYEQYF.